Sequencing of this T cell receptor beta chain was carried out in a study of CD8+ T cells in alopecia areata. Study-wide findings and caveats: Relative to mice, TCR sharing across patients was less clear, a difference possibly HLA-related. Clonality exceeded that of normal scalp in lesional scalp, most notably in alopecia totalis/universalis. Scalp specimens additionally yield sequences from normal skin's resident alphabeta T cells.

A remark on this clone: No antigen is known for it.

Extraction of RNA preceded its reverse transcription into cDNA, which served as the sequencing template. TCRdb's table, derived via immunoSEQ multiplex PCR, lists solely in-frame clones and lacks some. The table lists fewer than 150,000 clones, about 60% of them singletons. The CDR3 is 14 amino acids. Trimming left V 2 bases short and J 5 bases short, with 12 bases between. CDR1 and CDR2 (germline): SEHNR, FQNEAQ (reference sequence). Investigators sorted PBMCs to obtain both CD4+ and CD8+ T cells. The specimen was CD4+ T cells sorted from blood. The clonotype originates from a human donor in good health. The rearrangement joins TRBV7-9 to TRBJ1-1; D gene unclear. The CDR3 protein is CASSLTGGGTEAFF. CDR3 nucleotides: TGTGCCAGCAGCTTAACGGGCGGTGGGACTGAAGCTTTCTTT. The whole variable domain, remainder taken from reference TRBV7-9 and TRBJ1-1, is DTGVSQNPRHKITKRGQNVTFRCDPISEHNRLYWYRQTLGQGPEFLTYFQNEAQLEKSRLLSDRFSAERPKGSFSTLEIQRTEQGDSAMYLCASSLTGGGTEAFFGQGTRLTVV.